A single sample is the source of the 19 T cell receptor beta chains below, sequenced in a study of T cell responses to AZD1222 COVID-19 vaccine (dated by TCRdb to the early 2020s). The time point label here, explained by the study, means: baseline before first vaccination. Library method: the immunoSEQ multiplex PCR assay. Drawn from immuneACCESS, this table holds only the in-frame rearrangements with V and J called that TCRdb kept. Clones are partly lost; checked studies trace under half to an unresolved V gene and leave the rest unexplained. The sample table holds tens of thousands of clones, of which 90% were seen once. More than 7.5% of the sample comes from the top ten. Sample: peripheral blood, taken on day 0 of AZD1222 vaccination. These receptors all come from an adult in good health.

A word on this clone: Other nucleotide sequences from this sample produce the same CDR3. The rearrangement joins TRBV3-1 (or the pseudogene TRBV3-2) to TRBJ1-5; D unclear. The CDR3 is made up of 13 amino acids. The germline V gene encodes CDR1 LGHDT and CDR2 YNNKEL (reference sequence). The germline V and J ends were trimmed by 0 bases and 7 bases, with 7 bases remaining between them. The CDR3 sequence is CASSQEERQPQHF. In DNA form, the CDR3 reads TGTGCCAGCAGCCAAGAGGAAAGGCAGCCCCAGCATTTT.

The chain links TRBV7-2 to TRBJ1-3, with unresolved D. The CDR3 spans 15 residues. Trimming took off 1 base at V and 3 bases at J, with 10 bases between the two ends. Germline V gene lookup returns CDR1 SGHTA and CDR2 FQGNSA. The chain's CDR3 is CASSLEAGRGNTIYF. Written as DNA, the CDR3 is TGTGCCAGCAGCTTAGAGGCGGGCCGTGGAAACACCATATATTTT. Filled out from reference TRBV7-2 and TRBJ1-3, the complete variable domain reads GAGVSQSPSNKVTEKGKDVELRCDPISGHTALYWYRQSLGQGLEFLIYFQGNSAPDKSGLPSDRFSAERTGGSVSTLTIQRTQQEDSAVYLCASSLEAGRGNTIYFGEGSWLTVV.

This chain joins TRBV7-3 and TRBJ2-1; 12 nucleotides line up with TRBD1. V gave up 5 bases and J gave up 4 bases; unmatched junction bases: 6. Germline V gene data show CDR1 as SGHTA and CDR2 as FQGTGA. This CDR3 spans 16 amino acids. DNA of the CDR3: TGTGCCAGCAGCCGCCAGGGACAGGGGGCGTACAATGAGCAGTTCTTC. Its protein is CASSRQGQGAYNEQFF.

V gene TRBV24-1 combines with J gene TRBJ1-5; no definite D call. This CDR3 has 14 amino acids. Germline CDR1 reads KGHDR; CDR2 reads SFDVKD. V shed 1 base and J shed 5 bases, with 8 bases lying between them. CDR3 in DNA: TGTGCCACCAGTGATTTCACGTCCGATCAGCCCCAGCATTTT. Its translation is CATSDFTSDQPQHF.

CDR3 sequence reads: CASSLPGNTIYF. CDR3 nucleotide sequence: TGCGCCAGCAGCCTCCCCGGAAACACCATATATTTT. The J gene is TRBJ1-3, the V gene TRBV4-1; D remains ambiguous. Per germline, CDR1 MGHRA and CDR2 YSYEKL. The CDR3 sequence is 12 residues long. Trimming took 4 bases from V and 4 from J, leaving 5 bases between them.

The chain employs TRBV7-2 and TRBJ2-3; D might be TRBD2 (6 bases). CDR1 and CDR2 from the germline V gene are SGHTA and FQGNSA. This CDR3 has 16 residues. Between the trimmed V and J ends, which lost 4 bases and 0 bases, there was a span of 14 bases. CDR3 sequence: CASSYDLATSTDTQYF. In nucleotides, the CDR3 is TGTGCCAGCAGCTACGATCTAGCGACGAGCACAGATACGCAGTATTTT.

This clone turned up a few times. The same CDR3 arises from other DNA sequences in this sample as well. The chain has TRBV9 and TRBJ2-1; unclear D gene. The CDR3 contains 15 residues. V was shortened by 0 bases and J by 0 bases, with 7 bases between the two germline ends. Looked up from germline, CDR1 is SGDLS and CDR2 is YYNGEE. The DNA for the CDR3 is TGTGCCAGCAGCGTAGGGCAGAGCTCCTACAATGAGCAGTTCTTC. This translates into CASSVGQSSYNEQFF.

The V call is TRBV2, the J call TRBJ2-1; D gene ambiguous. V gave up 5 bases and J gave up 1 base, with 6 bases separating them. Germline V gene lookup returns CDR1 SNHLY and CDR2 FYNNEI. CDR3 size: 13 residues. CDR3 sequence reads: CASSPRSYNEQFF. The CDR3 DNA follows: TGTGCCAGCAGTCCTCGGTCCTACAATGAGCAGTTCTTC.

In this sample, this clone turned up once. The V call is TRBV7-2, the J call TRBJ1-6, with D possibly TRBD1 on 6 matching bases. Germline CDR1 and CDR2: SGHTA and FQGNSA. The CDR3 contains 16 residues. V was shortened by 1 base and J by 1 base, with 8 bases between the two germline ends. CDR3 DNA: TGTGCCAGCAGCTTAGAGGGGGGGTCCTATAATTCACCCCTCCACTTT. Translation: CASSLEGGSYNSPLHF.

The V gene is TRBV6-5, the J gene TRBJ2-1; 8 nucleotides align to TRBD1. CDR1 is MNHEY and CDR2 is SVGAGI in the germline V gene. CDR3 length: 14 amino acids. Losses at the gene ends were 0 bases for V and 9 bases for J; bases not matched to a gene: 4. As DNA, the CDR3 is TGTGCCAGCAGTTACTCGCTGGACAGGGCTGAGCAGTTCTTC. Amino acids: CASSYSLDRAEQFF.

The sample holds one count of this clone. V gene TRBV6-1 combines with J gene TRBJ2-5, with 11 bases lining up with TRBD2. This CDR3 is 17 amino acids long. Germline trimming cut 6 bases from V and 4 bases from J; bases unmatched to any gene: 13. Per the germline V gene, CDR1 is MNHNS and CDR2 is SASEGT. The CDR3 sequence: CASSEPGLAGGPETQYF. Written as DNA, the CDR3 is TGTGCCAGCAGCGAACCGGGGCTAGCGGGGGGCCCAGAGACCCAGTACTTC.

This clone was found once. This chain joins TRBV15 and TRBJ1-5; 9 bases line up with TRBD1. CDR3 length: 16 amino acids. The germline V gene encodes CDR1 LNHNV and CDR2 YYDKDF (reference sequence). The V segment lost 1 base and the J segment 5 bases; nucleotides outside the gene matches: 6. CDR3 protein: CATSRGRTGEYQPQHF. The DNA of the CDR3 is TGTGCCACCAGCAGAGGACGGACAGGGGAATATCAGCCCCAGCATTTT.

V and J are TRBV10-3 and TRBJ2-3, with TRBD2 matching 9 bases. With V trimmed by 4 bases and J by 4 bases, 3 bases remained unmatched. The CDR3 is made up of 14 amino acids. In germline, CDR1 is ENHRY, CDR2 SYGVKD. CDR3 amino acids: CAISGGGAADTQYF. CDR3 nucleotides: TGTGCCATCAGTGGCGGGGGGGCGGCAGATACGCAGTATTTT.

The chain uses TRBV2 and TRBJ2-7, with TRBD1 matching over 9 bases. Germline trimming cut 6 bases from V and 2 bases from J; bases unmatched to any gene: 5. The CDR3 has 14 amino acids. Germline values: CDR1 SNHLY, CDR2 FYNNEI. CDR3 in amino acids: CASSGTGPTYEQYF. In DNA form, the CDR3 reads TGTGCCAGCAGCGGGACAGGGCCGACCTACGAGCAGTACTTC.

The rearrangement links TRBV19 to TRBJ2-5, with D perhaps matching TRBD1 or TRBD2 (5 bases each). Germline loops: CDR1 LNHDA, CDR2 SQIVND (reference sequence). The CDR3 totals 16 residues. Trimming pared 5 bases from V and 5 bases from J, leaving 21 bases between. Here the CDR3 DNA reads TGTGCCAGTAGTGATCCCCGGGGCCCAAGGCGGGAGACCCAGTACTTC. It encodes CASSDPRGPRRETQYF.

The chain recombines TRBV3-1 (or the pseudogene TRBV3-2) with TRBJ1-6; D is uncertain. Per germline, CDR1 LGHDT and CDR2 YNNKEL (reference sequence). The V end was cut by 1 base, the J end by 10 bases, with 5 bases between. The CDR3 extends over 12 amino acids. The DNA of the CDR3 is TGTGCCAGCAGCCAAGTTGGATCACCCCTCCACTTT. Translating it yields CASSQVGSPLHF.

The genes are TRBV29-1 and TRBJ2-2; 10 bases match TRBD1. This CDR3 spans 15 amino acids. V lost 4 bases, J lost 7 bases, and 9 bases stayed unmatched. CDR1 and CDR2 (germline): SQVTM, ANQGSEA. The CDR3 region is CSVAPRTGGSGELFF. CDR3 nucleotides: TGCAGCGTTGCCCCCCGGACAGGGGGTAGCGGGGAGCTGTTTTTT.

The chain uses TRBV27 and TRBJ1-1, with 7 bases fitting TRBD1. The J segment lost 1 base and the V segment lost 1 base, leaving 6 bases of the junction unmatched. There are 16 residues in the CDR3. The V gene's germline CDR1 is MNHEY and CDR2 SMNVEV (reference sequence). CDR3 nucleotides: TGTGCCAGCAGTTTATTACAGGGGATTCGGAACACTGAAGCTTTCTTT. It is translated as CASSLLQGIRNTEAFF.

The chain recombines TRBV5-1 with TRBJ1-1; TRBD1 agrees at 8 bases. Germline values: CDR1 SGHRS, CDR2 YFSETQ. The CDR3 is made up of 15 amino acids. The trim removed 2 bases at V and 1 base at J, leaving 4 bases unmatched. CDR3 nucleotide sequence: TGCGCCAGCAGCTTATTAGACAGGGGGAACACTGAAGCTTTCTTT. It specifies CASSLLDRGNTEAFF.